This T cell receptor beta chain was recorded in a study of T-cell reconstitution after alpha-beta-depleted transplantation in children. Study-wide findings and caveats: Where some patients showed high TCRbeta diversity at day 60, it came from recipient T cells and thymic progenitors that had survived.

The CDR3 totals 14 residues. Germline V gene lookup returns CDR1 SGDLS and CDR2 YYNGEE. Trimming took 4 bases from V and 7 from J, leaving 15 bases between them. A TCRbeta library incorporating unique molecular identifiers was prepared. TCRdb passed the PCR reads through MiXCR, listing each CDR3 protein once. The table records fewer than 550,000 distinct CDR3 sequences, over 9.5% of them present only once. Remarks on this clonotype: Its cognate antigen is unknown.

The receptor comes from a female patient aged 2-9 years who had a stem cell transplant for aplastic anemia, so the T cells may come from the graft donor. Specimen: PBMCs, mostly from graft donor cells, collected 180 days after TCRalphabeta/CD19-depleted stem cell transplant. This chain joins TRBV9 and TRBJ2-1; D might be TRBD2 (6 bases). Written as DNA, the CDR3 is TGTGCCAGCAGCCTCCGACAACGGGAGAATGAGCAGTTCTTC. Its protein product is CASSLRQRENEQFF.